Each of the 22 T cell receptor beta chains below was sequenced from the same sample in a study of regulatory T cells in long-lasting Graves disease. Time point denoted: persistent/refractory GD, antithyroid drugs over 5 years with positive TRAb. PBMC RNA served as the TCR library source. The authors built TCR beta libraries using iRepertoire HTBI primers and Arm-PCR of CDR3 regions. TCRdb reprocessed the multiplex PCR reads with MiXCR, giving one entry per CDR3 protein. The table lists 300,000 or so distinct CDR3 sequences, about 20% of them singletons. The input for sequencing was peripheral blood mononuclear cells (PBMCs), taken when the disease was refractory, from a patient treated with antithyroid drugs. The receptors derive from a female donor with Graves disease.

The table lists this clonotype with many counts. This rearrangement joins TRBV7-9 to TRBJ2-5; 7 bases are a match to TRBD2. This CDR3 is 15 amino acids long. V lost 10 bases and J lost 2; bases outside the gene matches: 13. Germline V CDR1 and CDR2: SEHNR, FQNEAQ (reference sequence). The CDR3 loop is CATKESGEDQETQYF. The DNA for the CDR3 is TGTGCCACCAAGGAAAGCGGGGAAGATCAAGAGACCCAGTACTTC.

V and J are TRBV10-3 and TRBJ2-5; D perhaps matches TRBD2 (6 bases). CDR1 and CDR2 from the germline V gene are ENHRY and SYGVKD. This CDR3 spans 13 amino acids. V lost 7 bases and J lost 3, with 12 bases in between. The CDR3 DNA reads TGTGCCATCACGGGCGGGAAGGAAGAGACCCAGTACTTC. Translating it yields CAITGGKEETQYF.

This clonotype occurred once. At one boundary the junction diverges from the germline segment, which might be a read error. This chain uses TRBV19 with TRBJ2-7; either TRBD1 or TRBD2 may fit D (5 bases each). Germline V lookup: CDR1 LNHDA, CDR2 SQIVND (reference sequence). CDR3 length: 14 residues. CDR3 sequence: CASSRGPSPYEQHF. CDR3 DNA sequence: TGTGCCAGTAGTCGGGGACCGAGCCCCTACGAGCAGCACTTC. The full variable domain, in which reference TRBV19 and TRBJ2-7 provide the parts outside the CDR3, is DGGITQSPKYLFRKEGQNVTLSCEQNLNHDAMYWYRQDPGQGLRLIYYSQIVNDFQKGDIAEGYSVSREKKESFPLTVTSAQKNPTAFYLCASSRGPSPYEQHFGPGTRLTVT.

The chain combines TRBV24-1 with TRBJ2-5, with TRBD2 identical over 7 bases. This CDR3 comprises 16 residues. Losses at the gene ends were 9 bases for V and 4 bases for J; bases not matched to a gene: 16. Germline V lookup: CDR1 KGHDR, CDR2 SFDVKD. The CDR3 here is CATSPSRGRFAETQYF. CDR3 coding DNA: TGTGCCACCTCTCCGTCGCGCGGGAGATTTGCAGAGACCCAGTACTTC.

The rearrangement links TRBV5-6 to TRBJ1-1; TRBD1 agrees at 9 bases. From germline, CDR1 is SGHDT and CDR2 YYEEEE. V lost 2 bases, J lost 5 bases, and 19 bases stayed unmatched. This CDR3 has 19 residues. CDR3 sequence reads: CASSFVPYRDRERGTEAFF. In DNA form, the CDR3 reads TGTGCCAGCAGCTTTGTACCTTACCGGGACAGGGAGCGCGGTACTGAAGCTTTCTTT.

There are many counts of this clonotype. The chain joins TRBV28 to TRBJ1-5; 7 bases match TRBD1. Trimming took 7 bases from V and 5 from J; bases not matched to a gene: 11. Germline CDR1 reads MDHEN; CDR2 reads SYDVKM. The CDR3 length is 15 residues. In DNA, the CDR3 is TGTGCCAGCACAGGGGAGGGGGCAGGTCATCAGCCCCAGCATTTT. It is translated as CASTGEGAGHQPQHF.

There are a few counts of this clonotype. The chain combines TRBV25-1 with TRBJ1-3; D gene ambiguous. The V gene's germline CDR1 is MGHDK and CDR2 SYGVNS. CDR3 length equals 14 residues. V was shortened by 6 bases and J by 0 bases, with 9 bases between the two germline ends. The CDR3 reads CASSGSHSGNTIYF. The CDR3 DNA reads as TGTGCCAGCAGCGGCAGCCACTCTGGAAACACCATATATTTT. Full variable domain (missing parts from reference TRBV25-1 and TRBJ1-3): EADIYQTPRYLVIGTGKKITLECSQTMGHDKMYWYQQDPGMELHLIHYSYGVNSTEKGDLSSESTVSRIRTEHFPLTLESARPSHTSQYLCASSGSHSGNTIYFGEGSWLTVV.

This clonotype has just a few counts. This chain links TRBV6-1 with TRBJ1-3, with TRBD1 as a possible D gene (6 bases). V gave up 9 bases and J gave up 0 bases, with 24 bases separating them. CDR3 size: 18 residues. Germline V gives CDR1 MNHNS, CDR2 SASEGT. Here the CDR3 reads CARFFHSGTPVSGNTIYF. CDR3 sequence (DNA): TGTGCCAGGTTTTTCCACTCCGGGACACCAGTCTCTGGAAACACCATATATTTT.

The rearrangement joins TRBV20-1 to TRBJ1-1, with 8 positions matching TRBD1. From germline, CDR1 is DFQATT and CDR2 SNEGSKA (reference sequence). The CDR3 spans 14 residues. V gave up 4 bases and J gave up 4 bases; unmatched junction bases: 8. CDR3 amino acids: CSAIIPTGVTEAFF. The CDR3 region has the DNA TGCAGTGCTATAATACCGACAGGGGTCACTGAAGCTTTCTTT.

At least ten counts were recorded for this clonotype. J is TRBJ1-1 and V is TRBV10-3; no firm D call. Germline V CDR1 and CDR2: ENHRY, SYGVKD. V dropped 10 bases and J dropped 3 bases, with 15 bases sitting between them. The CDR3 length is 13 residues. The CDR3 sequence is CATAQDGYTEAFF. CDR3 coding DNA: TGTGCCACCGCCCAGGACGGGTACACTGAAGCTTTCTTT.

The chain couples TRBV20-1 to TRBJ2-7; 8 nucleotides align to TRBD2. J was trimmed by 4 bases and V by 6 bases; bases with no gene match: 11. The germline V gene has CDR1 DFQATT and CDR2 SNEGSKA (reference sequence). This CDR3 is built from 14 residues. CDR3 sequence: CSASLDPGGYEQYF. The CDR3 DNA is TGCAGTGCGAGTTTGGACCCGGGGGGGTACGAGCAGTACTTC.

The genes are TRBV10-1 and TRBJ1-5; D might be TRBD1 (6 bases). V was cut by 4 bases and J by 2 bases, with 12 bases left in between. The CDR3 spans 15 residues. The germline V gene encodes CDR1 WNHNN and CDR2 SYGVQD (reference sequence). The CDR3 loop is CASSAGGAGNQPQHF. The CDR3 nucleotides are TGCGCCAGCAGTGCGGGGGGCGCGGGCAATCAGCCCCAGCATTTT.

This clonotype was recorded a few times. The chain joins TRBV7-2 to TRBJ2-1, with D perhaps TRBD2 (6 bases). Trimming stripped 7 bases from V and 6 bases from J, with 13 bases between. Germline values: CDR1 SGHTA, CDR2 FQGNSA. This CDR3 comprises 13 residues. The CDR3 coding sequence is TGTGCCAGCACCCTGGGAGGCCTCAATGAGCAGTTCTTC. As protein: CASTLGGLNEQFF.

This clonotype was observed a handful of times. The chain uses TRBV7-2 and TRBJ1-6; D uncertain. The CDR3 has 14 amino acids. With 1 base removed from V and 7 bases from J, the gap between germline ends came to 8 bases. Germline V gives CDR1 SGHTA, CDR2 FQGNSA. The CDR3 DNA reads TGTGCCAGCAGCTTAGGGGTTTGGAATTCACCCCTCCACTTT. Translating gives CASSLGVWNSPLHF.

This clonotype was detected ten times or more. The chain uses TRBV28 and TRBJ1-2, with D perhaps matching TRBD1 (6 bases). V was pared by 5 bases and J by 4 bases, with 11 bases between. Germline CDR1 is MDHEN and CDR2 is SYDVKM. This CDR3 has 13 amino acids. CDR3 nucleotide sequence: TGTGCCAGCAGTACCGACAGGAGCTATGGCTACACCTTC. Translation gives CASSTDRSYGYTF.

The chain couples TRBV28 to TRBJ2-3; D unclear. The germline V and J ends were trimmed by 1 base and 7 bases, with 6 bases remaining between them. The CDR3 covers 12 residues. CDR1 and CDR2 from the germline V gene are MDHEN and SYDVKM. This CDR3 is CASSLSLNTQYF. The CDR3 DNA sequence: TGTGCCAGCAGTTTATCCTTAAATACGCAGTATTTT.

The V and J genes are TRBV18 and TRBJ2-1, with 8 positions matching TRBD1. Unmatched junction bases numbered 10, after V lost 2 bases and J lost 7 bases. Looked up from germline, CDR1 is KGHSH and CDR2 is LQKENI. The CDR3 totals 16 residues. The DNA for the CDR3 is TGTGCCAGCTCACCAAATACCGGGACAGGATGGAATGAGCAGTTCTTC. Protein product: CASSPNTGTGWNEQFF.

This clonotype was picked up many times. This chain links TRBV11-2 with TRBJ1-5; tentatively, D is TRBD1 (5 bases). The V end was cut by 3 bases, the J end by 0 bases, with 9 bases between. The CDR3 consists of 15 residues. CDR1 is SGHAT and CDR2 is FQNNGV in the germline V gene. The CDR3 DNA is TGTGCCAGCAGCTTGGGGGGGGATAGCAATCAGCCCCAGCATTTT. It translates to CASSLGGDSNQPQHF.

This clonotype appeared a few times. The chain combines TRBV7-9 with TRBJ2-7; D unresolved. V dropped 4 bases and J dropped 3 bases, with 16 bases sitting between them. The CDR3 sequence is 15 residues long. Germline CDR1 and CDR2: SEHNR and FQNEAQ (reference sequence). The CDR3 is CASSSPTTHFYEQYF. For the CDR3, the DNA is TGTGCCAGCAGCTCCCCAACGACACATTTCTACGAGCAGTACTTC.

The chain uses TRBV7-3 and TRBJ1-1; D call uncertain. Germline CDR1 reads SGHTA; CDR2 reads FQGTGA. The CDR3 consists of 16 residues. V lost 0 bases and J 1 base, leaving 12 bases between the germline ends. CDR3 DNA: TGTGCCAGCAGCTTAACGTTTGTAGCCGCGAACACTGAAGCTTTCTTT. This gives the protein CASSLTFVAANTEAFF.

There are many counts of this clonotype. The CDR3 coding sequence is TGTGCCAGCACAGTCCGGCCCGACCACTCGGCGGCTTTCTTT. Encoded protein: CASTVRPDHSAAFF. The chain joins TRBV3-1 to TRBJ1-1; no reliable D call. This CDR3 contains 14 residues. Trimming stripped 7 bases from V and 11 bases from J, with 23 bases between. Germline V gene sequence: CDR1 LGHDT, CDR2 YNNKEL (reference sequence).

This clonotype was observed at least ten times. The chain combines TRBV28 with TRBJ2-7; no definite D call. Deletions cut 3 bases from V and 3 bases from J, with 9 bases between. The CDR3 sequence is 13 residues long. The germline V gene encodes CDR1 MDHEN and CDR2 SYDVKM. The CDR3 here is CASSFPFLYEQYF. The CDR3 nucleotides read TGTGCCAGCAGTTTTCCATTCCTCTACGAGCAGTACTTC.